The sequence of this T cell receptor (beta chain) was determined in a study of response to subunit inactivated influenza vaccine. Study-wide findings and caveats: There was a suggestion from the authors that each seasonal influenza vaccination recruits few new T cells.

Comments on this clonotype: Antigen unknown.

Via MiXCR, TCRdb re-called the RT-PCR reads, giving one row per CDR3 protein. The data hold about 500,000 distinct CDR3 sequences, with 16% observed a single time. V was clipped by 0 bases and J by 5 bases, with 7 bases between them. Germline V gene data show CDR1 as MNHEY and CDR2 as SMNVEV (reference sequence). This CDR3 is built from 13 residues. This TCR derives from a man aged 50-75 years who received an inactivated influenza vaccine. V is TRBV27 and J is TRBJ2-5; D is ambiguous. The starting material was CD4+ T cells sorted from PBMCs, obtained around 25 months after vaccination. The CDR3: CASSLSRHETQYF. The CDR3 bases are TGTGCCAGCAGTTTATCGAGACATGAGACCCAGTACTTC.